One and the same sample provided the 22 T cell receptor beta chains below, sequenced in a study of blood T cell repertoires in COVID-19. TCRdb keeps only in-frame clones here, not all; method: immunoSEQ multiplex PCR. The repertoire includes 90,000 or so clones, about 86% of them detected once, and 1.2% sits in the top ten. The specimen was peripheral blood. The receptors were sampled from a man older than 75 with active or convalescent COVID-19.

The CDR3 DNA follows: TGTGCCAGCAGTTCCTACAGGGGGCGCAACTATGGCTACACCTTC. Protein: CASSSYRGRNYGYTF. This chain connects TRBV27 to TRBJ1-2; 9 bases are a match to TRBD1. The germline V gene encodes CDR1 MNHEY and CDR2 SMNVEV (reference sequence). The CDR3 length is 15 residues. The J segment lost 2 bases and the V segment lost 4 bases, leaving 5 bases of the junction unmatched.

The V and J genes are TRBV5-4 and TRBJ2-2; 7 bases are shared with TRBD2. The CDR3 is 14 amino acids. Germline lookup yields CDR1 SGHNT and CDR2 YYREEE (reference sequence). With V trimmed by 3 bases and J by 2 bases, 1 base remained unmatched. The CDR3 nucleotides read TGTGCCAGCAGCTCTAGCGGAAACACCGGGGAGCTGTTTTTT. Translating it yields CASSSSGNTGELFF. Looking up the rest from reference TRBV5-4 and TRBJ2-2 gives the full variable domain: ETGVTQSPTHLIKTRGQQVTLRCSSQSGHNTVSWYQQALGQGPQFIFQYYREEENGRGNFPPRFSGLQFPNYSSELNVNALELDDSALYLCASSSSGNTGELFFGEGSRLTVL.

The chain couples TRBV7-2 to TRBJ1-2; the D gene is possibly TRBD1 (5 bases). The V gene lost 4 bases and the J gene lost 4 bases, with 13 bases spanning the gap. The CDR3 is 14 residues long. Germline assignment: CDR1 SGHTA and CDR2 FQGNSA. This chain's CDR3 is CASSSAGGSYGYTF. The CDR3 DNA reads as TGTGCCAGCAGCTCGGCTGGGGGGTCCTATGGCTACACCTTC.

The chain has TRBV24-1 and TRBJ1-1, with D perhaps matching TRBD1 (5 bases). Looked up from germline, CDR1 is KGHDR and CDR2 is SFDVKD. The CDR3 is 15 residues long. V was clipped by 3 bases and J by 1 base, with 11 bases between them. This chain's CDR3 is CATSDTRRGNTEAFF. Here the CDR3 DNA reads TGTGCCACCAGTGATACAAGAAGGGGGAACACTGAAGCTTTCTTT.

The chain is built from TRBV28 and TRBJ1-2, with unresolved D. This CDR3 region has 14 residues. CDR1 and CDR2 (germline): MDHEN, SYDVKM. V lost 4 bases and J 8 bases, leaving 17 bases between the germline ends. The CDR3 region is CASSSHVGARGYTF. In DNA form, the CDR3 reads TGTGCCAGCAGTTCTCATGTTGGCGCGAGGGGCTACACCTTC.

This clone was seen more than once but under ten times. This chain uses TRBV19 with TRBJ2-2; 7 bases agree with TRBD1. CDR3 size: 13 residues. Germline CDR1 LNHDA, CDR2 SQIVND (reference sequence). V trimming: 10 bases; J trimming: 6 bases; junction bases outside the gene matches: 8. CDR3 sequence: CATTDQGAGELFF. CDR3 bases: TGTGCCACCACCGACCAGGGGGCCGGGGAGCTGTTTTTT.

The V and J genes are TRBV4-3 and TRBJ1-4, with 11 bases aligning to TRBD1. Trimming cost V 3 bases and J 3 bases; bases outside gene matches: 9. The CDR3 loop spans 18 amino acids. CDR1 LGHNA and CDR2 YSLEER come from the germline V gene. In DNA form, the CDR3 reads TGCGCCAGCAGCCACCAGGACAGGGGGCGACCGGCTAATGAAAAACTGTTTTTT. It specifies CASSHQDRGRPANEKLFF.

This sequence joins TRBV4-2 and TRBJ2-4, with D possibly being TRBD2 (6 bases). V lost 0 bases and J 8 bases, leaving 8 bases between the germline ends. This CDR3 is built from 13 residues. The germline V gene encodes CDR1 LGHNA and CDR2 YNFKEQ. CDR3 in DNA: TGTGCCAGCAGCCAAGATAGGAGGGACATTCAGTACTTC. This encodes CASSQDRRDIQYF.

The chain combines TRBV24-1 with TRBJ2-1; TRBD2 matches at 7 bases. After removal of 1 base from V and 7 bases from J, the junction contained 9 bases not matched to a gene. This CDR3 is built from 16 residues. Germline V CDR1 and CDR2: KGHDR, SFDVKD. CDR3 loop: CATSDFRGRANNEQFF. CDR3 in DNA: TGTGCCACCAGTGATTTCCGAGGGAGGGCCAATAATGAGCAGTTCTTC.

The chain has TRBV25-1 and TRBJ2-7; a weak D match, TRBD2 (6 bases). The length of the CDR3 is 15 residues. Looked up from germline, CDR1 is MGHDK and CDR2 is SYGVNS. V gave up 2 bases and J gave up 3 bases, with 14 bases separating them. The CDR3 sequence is CASSEGGRFSYEQYF. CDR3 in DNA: TGTGCCAGCAGTGAAGGAGGGAGGTTCAGCTACGAGCAGTACTTC.

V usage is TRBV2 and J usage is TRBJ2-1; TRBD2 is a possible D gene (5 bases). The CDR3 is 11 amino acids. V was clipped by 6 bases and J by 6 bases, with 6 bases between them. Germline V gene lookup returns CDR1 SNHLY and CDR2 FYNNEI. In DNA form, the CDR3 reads TGTGCCAGCAGACTAGGCAATGAGCAGTTCTTC. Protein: CASRLGNEQFF.

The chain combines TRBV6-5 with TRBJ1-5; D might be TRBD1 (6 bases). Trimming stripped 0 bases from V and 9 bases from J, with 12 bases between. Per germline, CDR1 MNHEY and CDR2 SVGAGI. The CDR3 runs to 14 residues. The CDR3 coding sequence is TGTGCCAGCAGTTACTCGGAGAGGGGGTGGCCCCAGCATTTT. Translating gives CASSYSERGWPQHF.

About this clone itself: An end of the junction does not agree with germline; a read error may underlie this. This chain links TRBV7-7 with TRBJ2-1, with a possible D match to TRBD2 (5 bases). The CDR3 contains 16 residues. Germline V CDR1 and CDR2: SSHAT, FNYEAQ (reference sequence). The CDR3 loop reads CASSSGLTSSYNEQFF. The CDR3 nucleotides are TGTGCTAGCAGCTCCGGACTCACGAGCTCCTACAATGAGCAGTTCTTC. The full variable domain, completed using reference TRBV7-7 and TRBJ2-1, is GAGVSQSPRYKVTKRGQDVTLRCDPISSHATLYWYQQALGQGPEFLTYFNYEAQPDKSGLPSDRFSAERPEGSISTLTIQRTEQRDSAMYRCASSSGLTSSYNEQFFGPGTRLTVL.

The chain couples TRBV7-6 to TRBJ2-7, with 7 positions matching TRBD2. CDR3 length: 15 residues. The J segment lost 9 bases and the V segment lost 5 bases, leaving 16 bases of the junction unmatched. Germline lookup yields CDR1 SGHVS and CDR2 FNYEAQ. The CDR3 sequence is CASSPALATGNRQYF. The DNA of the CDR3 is TGTGCCAGCAGCCCAGCACTAGCGACGGGAAACAGGCAGTACTTC.

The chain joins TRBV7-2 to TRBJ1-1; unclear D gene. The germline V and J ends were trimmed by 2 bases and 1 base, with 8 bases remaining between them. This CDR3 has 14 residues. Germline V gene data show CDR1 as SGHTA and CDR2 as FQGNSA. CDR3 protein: CASSLLEGNTEAFF. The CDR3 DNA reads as TGTGCCAGCAGCTTATTAGAGGGGAACACTGAAGCTTTCTTT. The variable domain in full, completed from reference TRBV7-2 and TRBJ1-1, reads GAGVSQSPSNKVTEKGKDVELRCDPISGHTALYWYRQSLGQGLEFLIYFQGNSAPDKSGLPSDRFSAERTGGSVSTLTIQRTQQEDSAVYLCASSLLEGNTEAFFGQGTRLTVV.

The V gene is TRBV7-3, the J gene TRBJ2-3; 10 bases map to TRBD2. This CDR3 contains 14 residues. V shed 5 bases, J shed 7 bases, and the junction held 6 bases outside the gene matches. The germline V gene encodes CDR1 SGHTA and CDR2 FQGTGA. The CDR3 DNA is TGTGCCAGCAGCACTTCTAGCGGGAGTTATACGCAGTATTTT. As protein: CASSTSSGSYTQYF.

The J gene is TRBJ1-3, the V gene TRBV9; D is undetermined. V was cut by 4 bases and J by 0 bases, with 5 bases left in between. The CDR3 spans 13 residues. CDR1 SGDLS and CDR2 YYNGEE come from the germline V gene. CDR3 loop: CASSPNSGNTIYF. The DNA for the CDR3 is TGTGCCAGCAGCCCTAACTCTGGAAACACCATATATTTT.

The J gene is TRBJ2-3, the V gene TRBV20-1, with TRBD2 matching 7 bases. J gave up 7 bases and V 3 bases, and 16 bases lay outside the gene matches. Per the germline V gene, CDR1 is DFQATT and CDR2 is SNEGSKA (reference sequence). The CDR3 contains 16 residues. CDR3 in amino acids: CSASPTAGAAHYTQYF. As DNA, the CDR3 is TGCAGTGCTAGTCCTACCGCGGGAGCGGCGCATTATACGCAGTATTTT.

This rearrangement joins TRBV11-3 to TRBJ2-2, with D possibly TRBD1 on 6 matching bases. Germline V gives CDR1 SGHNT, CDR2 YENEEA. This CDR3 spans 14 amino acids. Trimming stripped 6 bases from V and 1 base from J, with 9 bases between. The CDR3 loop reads CASSSQGNTGELFF. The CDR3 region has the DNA TGTGCCAGCAGTTCACAGGGGAACACCGGGGAGCTGTTTTTT.

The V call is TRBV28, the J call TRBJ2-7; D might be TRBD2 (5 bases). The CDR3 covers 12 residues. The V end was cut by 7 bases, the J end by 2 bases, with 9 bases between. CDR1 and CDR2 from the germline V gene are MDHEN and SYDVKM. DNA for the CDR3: TGTGCCAGCAAGGGAGACCCCTACGAGCAGTACTTC. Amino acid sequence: CASKGDPYEQYF.

This CDR3 reads CASSLLNQPQHF. DNA of the CDR3: TGTGCCAGCAGCCTCCTAAATCAGCCCCAGCATTTT. The V and J genes are TRBV7-9 and TRBJ1-5; D unresolved. Germline V gene sequence: CDR1 SEHNR, CDR2 FQNEAQ (reference sequence). The CDR3 is 12 amino acids. V lost 5 bases and J 4 bases, leaving 6 bases between the germline ends.

DNA for the CDR3: TGTGCCAGCAGCACCAGGGTGGGCTATGGCTACACCTTC. As protein: CASSTRVGYGYTF. The chain links TRBV7-2 to TRBJ1-2, with a possible D match to TRBD1 (5 bases). The CDR3 loop spans 13 amino acids. Per the germline V gene, CDR1 is SGHTA and CDR2 is FQGNSA. The V gene lost 5 bases and the J gene lost 4 bases, with 11 bases spanning the gap. The variable domain in full, with the rest retrieved from reference TRBV7-2 and TRBJ1-2, is GAGVSQSPSNKVTEKGKDVELRCDPISGHTALYWYRQSLGQGLEFLIYFQGNSAPDKSGLPSDRFSAERTGGSVSTLTIQRTQQEDSAVYLCASSTRVGYGYTFGSGTRLTVV.